This T cell receptor beta chain was sequenced during a study of blood T cell repertoires in COVID-19. Study-wide context: The United States, Italy and Spain provided the acute and convalescent COVID-19 samples.

Original processing methods: Amplified reference gene primers provided the basis for estimating nucleated cell counts. Using immunoSEQ multiplex PCR, the repertoire was profiled, and TCRdb retains in-frame clones only, with some absent. V, J and clone size are those of that table, while D and trimming were read from the DNA. The sample includes roughly 260,000 clones, 91% of them seen just once. The material sequenced was peripheral blood. The TCR was taken from a person between 18 and 35 years old with COVID-19, enrolled during active disease.

CDR3 region: CASSYSPTDSPQHF. The CDR3 coding sequence is TGTGCCAGCAGTTACTCGCCGACTGACAGCCCCCAGCATTTT. This chain joins TRBV6-5 and TRBJ1-5; D is perhaps TRBD1 (5 bases). Per germline, CDR1 MNHEY and CDR2 SVGAGI. Trimming pared 0 bases from V and 10 bases from J, leaving 13 bases between. There are 14 residues in the CDR3.